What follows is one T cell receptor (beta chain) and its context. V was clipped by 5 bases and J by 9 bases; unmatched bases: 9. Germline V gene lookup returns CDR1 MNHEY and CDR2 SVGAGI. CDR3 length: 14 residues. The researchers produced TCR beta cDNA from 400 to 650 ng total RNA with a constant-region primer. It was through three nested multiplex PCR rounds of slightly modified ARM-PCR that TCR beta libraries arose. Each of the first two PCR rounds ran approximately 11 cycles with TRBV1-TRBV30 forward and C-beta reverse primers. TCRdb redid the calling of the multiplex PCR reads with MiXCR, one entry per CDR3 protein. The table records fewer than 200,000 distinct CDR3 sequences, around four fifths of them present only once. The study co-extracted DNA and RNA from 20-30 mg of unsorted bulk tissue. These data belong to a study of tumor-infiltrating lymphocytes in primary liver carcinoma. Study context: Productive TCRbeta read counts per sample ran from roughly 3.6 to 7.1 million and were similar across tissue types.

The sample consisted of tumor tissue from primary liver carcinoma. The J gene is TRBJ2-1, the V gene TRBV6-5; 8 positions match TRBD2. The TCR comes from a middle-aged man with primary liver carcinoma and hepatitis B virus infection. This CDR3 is CASSQDGGVVEQFF. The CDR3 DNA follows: TGTGCCAGCAGTCAAGACGGGGGGGTAGTTGAGCAGTTCTTC.